This is a list of T cell receptor beta chains from one sample in a study of PD-1 blockade in classical Hodgkin lymphoma. Clones were read by immunoSEQ multiplex PCR, and TCRdb kept only the in-frame ones, dropping some. Of some 100,000 clones listed, about 89% are singletons. The specimen comprised peripheral blood mononuclear cells (PBMCs), sampled before the second cycle of nivolumab. These receptors all come from a human donor with classical Hodgkin lymphoma. The CDR3 runs from the conserved cysteine through the conserved F or W. The order of the fields is J gene, D gene, V gene, clone size, CDR3 protein, CDR3 DNA. A D gene is named only where the DNA matches it firmly. A clone size is listed for some rows: how often the clone was seen (once, few, many), or a class if it is expanded.

j_call: TRBJ1-5
d_call: .
v_call: TRBV4-1
clone_size: .
cdr3_aa: CASSQDGATGYNQPQHF
cdr3_nt: TGCGCCAGCAGCCAAGATGGAGCAACAGGGTACAATCAGCCCCAGCATTTT

j_call: TRBJ2-7
d_call: .
v_call: TRBV28
clone_size: .
cdr3_aa: CASSRARTYEQYF
cdr3_nt: TGTGCCAGCAGTCGGGCCAGGACCTACGAGCAGTACTTC

j_call: TRBJ2-7
d_call: TRBD1
v_call: TRBV6-1
clone_size: .
cdr3_aa: CASSDLPGQGYEQYF
cdr3_nt: TGTGCCAGCAGTGATCTACCGGGACAGGGCTACGAGCAGTACTTC

j_call: TRBJ2-3
d_call: TRBD1
v_call: TRBV11-2
clone_size: .
cdr3_aa: CASSARTGIDTQYF
cdr3_nt: TGTGCCAGCAGCGCCCGGACAGGGATAGATACGCAGTATTTT

j_call: TRBJ1-6
d_call: TRBD1
v_call: TRBV4-3
clone_size: .
cdr3_aa: CASSQVQGAFSGTPLHF
cdr3_nt: TGCGCCAGCAGCCAAGTGCAGGGGGCTTTCTCGGGGACACCCCTCCACTTT

j_call: TRBJ1-4
d_call: .
v_call: TRBV4-3
clone_size: .
cdr3_aa: CASSQGGASREKLFF
cdr3_nt: TGCGCCAGCAGCCAAGGAGGAGCGTCAAGGGAAAAACTGTTTTTT

j_call: TRBJ1-2
d_call: .
v_call: TRBV7-9
clone_size: .
cdr3_aa: CASSLAPNYGYTF
cdr3_nt: TGTGCCAGCAGCTTGGCACCTAACTATGGCTACACCTTC

j_call: TRBJ2-2
d_call: .
v_call: TRBV6-4
clone_size: .
cdr3_aa: CASSQGSTGELFF
cdr3_nt: TGTGCCAGCAGTCAGGGGTCCACCGGGGAGCTGTTTTTT

j_call: TRBJ2-1
d_call: TRBD2
v_call: TRBV5-6
clone_size: .
cdr3_aa: CASSYIAGSSYNEQFF
cdr3_nt: TGTGCCAGCAGCTACATAGCGGGGAGCTCCTACAATGAGCAGTTCTTC

j_call: TRBJ1-5
d_call: .
v_call: TRBV7-8
clone_size: .
cdr3_aa: CASSLASNQPQHF
cdr3_nt: TGTGCCAGCAGCTTAGCTAGCAATCAGCCCCAGCATTTT

j_call: TRBJ2-1
d_call: .
v_call: TRBV12-2
clone_size: .
cdr3_aa: CASRPRPQDRDDGTTSNEQFF
cdr3_nt: TGTGCAAGTCGCCCCCGCCCCCAGGACAGGGACGACGGGACTACGAGCAATGAGCAGTTCTTC

j_call: TRBJ2-5
d_call: TRBD1
v_call: TRBV12-5
clone_size: .
cdr3_aa: CASGLDTGGGETQYF
cdr3_nt: TGTGCTAGTGGTTTGGATACAGGGGGCGGAGAGACCCAGTACTTC

j_call: TRBJ1-1
d_call: .
v_call: TRBV7-2
clone_size: .
cdr3_aa: CASSWAGTEAFF
cdr3_nt: TGTGCCAGCAGCTGGGCAGGCACTGAAGCTTTCTTT

j_call: TRBJ2-7
d_call: TRBD1
v_call: TRBV6-7
clone_size: once
cdr3_aa: CASRTGTGPFYF
cdr3_nt: TGTGCCAGCCGGACTGGGACAGGGCCATTCTACTTC

j_call: TRBJ2-1
d_call: TRBD1
v_call: TRBV19
clone_size: .
cdr3_aa: CASSMFADRSSYNEQFF
cdr3_nt: TGTGCCAGTAGTATGTTCGCGGACAGGAGCTCCTACAATGAGCAGTTCTTC

j_call: TRBJ2-7
d_call: .
v_call: TRBV5-6
clone_size: .
cdr3_aa: CASSLVQSYEQYF
cdr3_nt: TGTGCCAGCAGCTTGGTGCAGAGCTACGAGCAGTACTTC

j_call: TRBJ1-6
d_call: .
v_call: TRBV18
clone_size: once
cdr3_aa: CASSPPQGENSPLHF
cdr3_nt: TGTGCCAGCTCACCACCTCAGGGTGAGAATTCACCCCTCCACTTT

j_call: TRBJ2-7
d_call: TRBD1
v_call: TRBV19
clone_size: .
cdr3_aa: CASSNLRTGWNEQYF
cdr3_nt: TGTGCCAGTAGCAATCTGAGGACAGGGTGGAACGAGCAGTACTTC

j_call: TRBJ2-3
d_call: .
v_call: TRBV7-8
clone_size: .
cdr3_aa: CASSLGVGWRDTQYF
cdr3_nt: TGTGCCAGCAGCTTAGGGGTGGGGTGGAGGGATACGCAGTATTTT

j_call: TRBJ2-1
d_call: TRBD2
v_call: TRBV7-2
clone_size: .
cdr3_aa: CASSSHPRLAGGGEQFF
cdr3_nt: TGTGCCAGCAGCTCCCACCCTCGACTAGCGGGGGGGGGTGAGCAGTTCTTC

j_call: TRBJ1-2
d_call: .
v_call: TRBV19
clone_size: .
cdr3_aa: CASSIGTAPNYGYTF
cdr3_nt: TGTGCCAGTAGTATAGGGACCGCGCCTAACTATGGCTACACCTTC

j_call: TRBJ1-1
d_call: .
v_call: TRBV28
clone_size: .
cdr3_aa: CASPSPLETEAFF
cdr3_nt: TGTGCCAGTCCGTCCCCCTTAGAGACTGAAGCTTTCTTT

j_call: TRBJ2-1
d_call: .
v_call: TRBV5-1
clone_size: .
cdr3_aa: CASSLDAADRNEQFF
cdr3_nt: TGCGCCAGCAGCTTGGACGCGGCGGACCGTAATGAGCAGTTCTTC

j_call: TRBJ2-2
d_call: TRBD1
v_call: TRBV14
clone_size: .
cdr3_aa: CASREQGTGELFF
cdr3_nt: TGTGCCAGCAGGGAACAGGGGACCGGGGAGCTGTTTTTT

j_call: TRBJ2-1
d_call: .
v_call: TRBV29-1
clone_size: .
cdr3_aa: CSAQSRGVEQFF
cdr3_nt: TGCAGCGCCCAGAGTAGGGGGGTTGAGCAGTTCTTC

j_call: TRBJ2-7
d_call: .
v_call: TRBV4-1
clone_size: .
cdr3_aa: CASSPGPHPYEQYF
cdr3_nt: TGCGCCAGCAGCCCTGGGCCACACCCCTACGAGCAGTACTTC

j_call: TRBJ2-3
d_call: TRBD1
v_call: TRBV19
clone_size: .
cdr3_aa: CASTPGQGTDTQYF
cdr3_nt: TGTGCCAGTACCCCGGGACAGGGCACAGATACGCAGTATTTT

j_call: TRBJ2-7
d_call: .
v_call: TRBV9
clone_size: .
cdr3_aa: CASSIGAGVSYEQYF
cdr3_nt: TGTGCCAGCAGCATTGGGGCAGGGGTGTCCTACGAGCAGTACTTC

j_call: TRBJ1-6
d_call: .
v_call: TRBV10-3
clone_size: .
cdr3_aa: CAISAQTASSYNSPLHF
cdr3_nt: TGTGCCATCAGCGCCCAGACCGCGAGCTCCTATAATTCACCCCTCCACTTT

j_call: TRBJ1-1
d_call: .
v_call: TRBV11-2
clone_size: .
cdr3_aa: CASRNSGNTEAFF
cdr3_nt: TGTGCCAGCAGGAACTCGGGGAACACTGAAGCTTTCTTT

j_call: TRBJ2-1
d_call: TRBD2
v_call: TRBV15
clone_size: .
cdr3_aa: CATGLAVNNEQFF
cdr3_nt: TGTGCCACCGGTCTAGCGGTTAACAATGAGCAGTTCTTC

j_call: TRBJ2-5
d_call: .
v_call: TRBV19
clone_size: .
cdr3_aa: CASSATGVQETQYF
cdr3_nt: TGTGCCAGTAGTGCTACAGGTGTCCAAGAGACCCAGTACTTC

j_call: TRBJ2-7
d_call: .
v_call: TRBV19
clone_size: .
cdr3_aa: CASSIRVSLEQYF
cdr3_nt: TGTGCCAGTAGTATTAGGGTTTCGCTCGAGCAGTACTTC

j_call: TRBJ1-2
d_call: .
v_call: TRBV10-3
clone_size: .
cdr3_aa: CAISESFVGKGKGYTF
cdr3_nt: TGTGCCATCAGTGAGTCGTTCGTCGGGAAGGGCAAGGGCTACACCTTC

j_call: TRBJ2-5
d_call: .
v_call: TRBV30
clone_size: .
cdr3_aa: CAWARGDYETQYF
cdr3_nt: TGTGCCTGGGCGAGGGGGGACTACGAGACCCAGTACTTC

j_call: TRBJ2-4
d_call: .
v_call: TRBV13
clone_size: few
cdr3_aa: CASRRSTAKNIQYF
cdr3_nt: TGTGCCAGCAGACGCAGTACCGCCAAAAACATTCAGTACTTC

j_call: TRBJ1-2
d_call: TRBD1
v_call: TRBV7-2
clone_size: few
cdr3_aa: CASSHDRGIRHGYTF
cdr3_nt: TGTGCCAGCAGCCACGACAGGGGTATCAGGCATGGCTACACCTTC

j_call: TRBJ1-1
d_call: .
v_call: TRBV6-6
clone_size: .
cdr3_aa: CASRPLQPNTEAFF
cdr3_nt: TGTGCCAGCAGACCCCTTCAACCAAACACTGAAGCTTTCTTT

j_call: TRBJ1-5
d_call: .
v_call: TRBV4-2
clone_size: few
cdr3_aa: CASSETNQPQHF
cdr3_nt: TGTGCCAGCAGCGAGACAAATCAGCCCCAGCATTTT

j_call: TRBJ1-5
d_call: TRBD1
v_call: TRBV19
clone_size: once
cdr3_aa: CASSGTGGDQPQHF
cdr3_nt: TGTGCCAGTAGTGGGACAGGGGGGGATCAGCCCCAGCATTTT

j_call: TRBJ2-5
d_call: .
v_call: TRBV28
clone_size: .
cdr3_aa: CASRSPGQETQYF
cdr3_nt: TGTGCCAGCAGGTCCCCGGGGCAAGAGACCCAGTACTTC

j_call: TRBJ1-2
d_call: .
v_call: TRBV6-1
clone_size: once
cdr3_aa: CASRKQGSPYGYTF
cdr3_nt: TGTGCCAGCAGGAAACAGGGTTCCCCCTATGGCTACACCTTC

j_call: TRBJ2-7
d_call: .
v_call: TRBV9
clone_size: .
cdr3_aa: CASSVGTASTYYEQYF
cdr3_nt: TGTGCCAGCAGCGTAGGCACGGCGTCTACCTACTACGAGCAGTACTTC